Listed below are T cell receptor beta chains from one sample, sequenced in a study of sequential checkpoint blockade in melanoma. Assay used: immunoSEQ multiplex PCR; TCRdb lists only in-frame clones, some missing. Among around 9,600 clones, around three fifths were seen once, and the ten largest hold more than 35%. The sample here was CD8+ T cells sorted from blood (inferred from file names), taken from a patient given nivolumab and ipilimumab in sequence. These receptors came from a human donor with melanoma. Both conserved end residues are part of each CDR3. Each record gives: CDR3 length, clone size, D gene, V gene, J gene, CDR3 protein, CDR3 DNA. The D gene is left open where the match is weak. Not every row has a clone size; where given, it reads once, few, many or a size class.

cdr3_length: 15
clone_size: -
d_call: TRBD1
v_call: TRBV19
j_call: TRBJ2-2
cdr3_aa: CASSLTGQSPGELFF
cdr3_nt: TGTGCCAGTAGTCTTACGGGACAGTCGCCCGGGGAGCTGTTTTTT

cdr3_length: 15
clone_size: -
d_call: -
v_call: TRBV15
j_call: TRBJ2-1
cdr3_aa: CATSRERGSYNEQFF
cdr3_nt: TGTGCCACCAGCAGAGAGCGGGGCTCCTACAATGAGCAGTTCTTC

cdr3_length: 17
clone_size: -
d_call: -
v_call: TRBV27
j_call: TRBJ2-6
cdr3_aa: CASSFLPPLSGANVLTF
cdr3_nt: TGTGCCAGCAGTTTCCTCCCTCCTCTCTCTGGGGCCAACGTCCTGACTTTC

cdr3_length: 16
clone_size: -
d_call: TRBD1
v_call: TRBV6-5
j_call: TRBJ2-7
cdr3_aa: CASSYSGTGETYEQYF
cdr3_nt: TGTGCCAGCAGTTACTCCGGGACAGGGGAAACCTACGAGCAGTACTTC

cdr3_length: 17
clone_size: -
d_call: -
v_call: TRBV18
j_call: TRBJ2-6
cdr3_aa: CASPTQAEYAGANVLTF
cdr3_nt: TGTGCCAGCCCAACCCAAGCGGAGTACGCTGGGGCCAACGTCCTGACTTTC

cdr3_length: 15
clone_size: -
d_call: TRBD1
v_call: TRBV28
j_call: TRBJ1-2
cdr3_aa: CASTYMGDSGYGYTF
cdr3_nt: TGTGCCAGCACCTATATGGGGGACAGTGGCTATGGCTACACCTTC

cdr3_length: 16
clone_size: -
d_call: TRBD1
v_call: TRBV28
j_call: TRBJ1-6
cdr3_aa: CASSKIQTGGRSPLHF
cdr3_nt: TGTGCCAGCAGTAAAATCCAGACAGGGGGCAGGTCACCCCTCCACTTT

cdr3_length: 14
clone_size: -
d_call: -
v_call: TRBV7-3
j_call: TRBJ2-7
cdr3_aa: CASNYAGAAYEQYF
cdr3_nt: TGTGCCAGCAACTATGCGGGGGCTGCCTACGAGCAGTACTTC

cdr3_length: 14
clone_size: -
d_call: -
v_call: TRBV5-1
j_call: TRBJ2-2
cdr3_aa: CASSLGSYTGELFF
cdr3_nt: TGCGCCAGCAGCTTGGGGAGCTACACCGGGGAGCTGTTTTTT

cdr3_length: 14
clone_size: -
d_call: -
v_call: TRBV6-6
j_call: TRBJ2-7
cdr3_aa: CASSPSGFGAEQYF
cdr3_nt: TGTGCCAGCAGTCCAAGCGGGTTCGGGGCCGAGCAGTACTTC

cdr3_length: 15
clone_size: -
d_call: TRBD2
v_call: TRBV6-5
j_call: TRBJ2-5
cdr3_aa: CASSMGLAGDETQYF
cdr3_nt: TGTGCCAGCAGTATGGGACTAGCGGGGGATGAGACCCAGTACTTC

cdr3_length: 16
clone_size: -
d_call: TRBD2
v_call: TRBV7-8
j_call: TRBJ2-3
cdr3_aa: CASSFRTSGSTDTQYF
cdr3_nt: TGTGCCAGCAGCTTCCGGACTAGCGGGAGCACAGATACGCAGTATTTT

cdr3_length: 15
clone_size: -
d_call: TRBD1
v_call: TRBV19
j_call: TRBJ2-7
cdr3_aa: CASSPGQAVTYEQYF
cdr3_nt: TGTGCCAGTAGTCCGGGACAGGCGGTCACCTACGAGCAGTACTTC

cdr3_length: 14
clone_size: -
d_call: TRBD2
v_call: TRBV2
j_call: TRBJ2-2
cdr3_aa: CASSEAGAGGNPFF
cdr3_nt: TGTGCCAGCAGTGAAGCGGGGGCGGGGGGGAATCCGTTTTTT

cdr3_length: 16
clone_size: few
d_call: -
v_call: TRBV4-1
j_call: TRBJ1-2
cdr3_aa: CASSQEATQRAQGYTF
cdr3_nt: TGCGCCAGCAGCCAAGAGGCGACACAGAGGGCGCAGGGCTACACCTTC

cdr3_length: 18
clone_size: -
d_call: TRBD2
v_call: TRBV28
j_call: TRBJ2-2
cdr3_aa: CASSRDPTTSGGTGELFF
cdr3_nt: TGTGCCAGCAGTAGGGACCCCACAACTAGCGGGGGCACCGGGGAGCTGTTTTTT

cdr3_length: 17
clone_size: once
d_call: TRBD1
v_call: TRBV14
j_call: TRBJ2-5
cdr3_aa: CASSYTGEIFIQETQYF
cdr3_nt: TGTGCCAGCAGTTATACAGGGGAAATTTTCATCCAAGAGACCCAGTACTTC

cdr3_length: 18
clone_size: once
d_call: TRBD2
v_call: TRBV7-2
j_call: TRBJ2-7
cdr3_aa: CASSLGAGLAGHQYEQYF
cdr3_nt: TGTGCCAGCAGCTTAGGGGCGGGACTAGCGGGACATCAATACGAGCAGTACTTC

cdr3_length: 13
clone_size: -
d_call: -
v_call: TRBV4-2
j_call: TRBJ2-7
cdr3_aa: CASSLGAFDEQYF
cdr3_nt: TGTGCCAGCAGCCTGGGCGCCTTTGACGAGCAGTACTTC

cdr3_length: 15
clone_size: large
d_call: TRBD1
v_call: TRBV7-9
j_call: TRBJ1-5
cdr3_aa: CASSLGDRGRQPQHF
cdr3_nt: TGTGCCAGCAGCTTGGGAGACAGGGGACGTCAGCCCCAGCATTTT

cdr3_length: 13
clone_size: -
d_call: TRBD1
v_call: TRBV4-1
j_call: TRBJ2-7
cdr3_aa: CASSQRTGREQYF
cdr3_nt: TGCGCCAGCAGCCAAAGGACAGGGCGCGAGCAGTACTTC

cdr3_length: 15
clone_size: -
d_call: TRBD1
v_call: TRBV7-6
j_call: TRBJ2-3
cdr3_aa: CASSSGTGSTDTQYF
cdr3_nt: TGTGCCAGCAGCTCCGGGACAGGGAGTACAGATACGCAGTATTTT

cdr3_length: 15
clone_size: -
d_call: -
v_call: TRBV4-2
j_call: TRBJ1-6
cdr3_aa: CASSQGRQGKSPLHF
cdr3_nt: TGTGCCAGCAGCCAAGGTCGTCAGGGAAAGTCACCCCTCCACTTT

cdr3_length: 13
clone_size: medium-sized
d_call: -
v_call: TRBV7-9
j_call: TRBJ1-1
cdr3_aa: CASSLDLETEAFF
cdr3_nt: TGTGCCAGCAGTTTAGACCTAGAGACTGAAGCTTTCTTT

cdr3_length: 15
clone_size: -
d_call: -
v_call: TRBV5-1
j_call: TRBJ2-2
cdr3_aa: CASSTGTDHTGELFF
cdr3_nt: TGCGCCAGTTCAACAGGGACGGATCACACCGGGGAGCTGTTTTTT

cdr3_length: 20
clone_size: -
d_call: -
v_call: TRBV19
j_call: TRBJ2-6
cdr3_aa: CASSISELGLRYSGANVLTF
cdr3_nt: TGTGCCAGTAGTATTAGTGAGTTGGGGCTCCGCTACTCTGGGGCCAACGTCCTGACTTTC

cdr3_length: 14
clone_size: -
d_call: -
v_call: TRBV28
j_call: TRBJ2-7
cdr3_aa: CASSRQGGSYEQYF
cdr3_nt: TGTGCCAGCAGCCGCCAGGGGGGTTCGTACGAGCAGTACTTC

cdr3_length: 12
clone_size: medium-sized
d_call: -
v_call: TRBV28
j_call: TRBJ1-6
cdr3_aa: CASSPPRGPLHF
cdr3_nt: TGTGCCAGCAGTCCCCCGCGGGGGCCCCTCCACTTT

cdr3_length: 15
clone_size: -
d_call: TRBD2
v_call: TRBV7-6
j_call: TRBJ2-1
cdr3_aa: CASSLGSGGAVEQFF
cdr3_nt: TGTGCCAGCAGCTTAGGTAGCGGGGGGGCCGTTGAGCAGTTCTTC

cdr3_length: 17
clone_size: -
d_call: TRBD2
v_call: TRBV27
j_call: TRBJ2-5
cdr3_aa: CASSLSVTSGVEETQYF
cdr3_nt: TGTGCCAGCAGTCTCTCAGTTACTAGCGGGGTTGAAGAGACCCAGTACTTC

cdr3_length: 13
clone_size: -
d_call: -
v_call: TRBV6-6
j_call: TRBJ1-2
cdr3_aa: CASSLPGQNGYTF
cdr3_nt: TGTGCCAGCAGTTTGCCCGGACAGAATGGCTACACCTTC

cdr3_length: 15
clone_size: -
d_call: TRBD1
v_call: TRBV5-1
j_call: TRBJ2-7
cdr3_aa: CASSLRTGLPYEQYF
cdr3_nt: TGCGCCAGCAGCTTGAGGACAGGGTTACCCTACGAGCAGTACTTC

cdr3_length: 16
clone_size: few
d_call: -
v_call: TRBV19
j_call: TRBJ1-4
cdr3_aa: CASSISGWSYNEKLFF
cdr3_nt: TGTGCCAGTAGTATCTCGGGGTGGAGTTACAATGAAAAACTGTTTTTT